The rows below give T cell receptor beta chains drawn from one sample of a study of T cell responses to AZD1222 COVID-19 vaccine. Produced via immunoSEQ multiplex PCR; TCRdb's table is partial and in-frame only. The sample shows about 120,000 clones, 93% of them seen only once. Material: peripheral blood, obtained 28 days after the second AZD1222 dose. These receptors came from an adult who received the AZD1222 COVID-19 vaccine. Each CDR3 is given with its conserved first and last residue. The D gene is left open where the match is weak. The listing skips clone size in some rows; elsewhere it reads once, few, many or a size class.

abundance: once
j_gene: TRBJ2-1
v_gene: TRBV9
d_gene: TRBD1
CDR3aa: CASSVGQGNYNEQFF
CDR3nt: TGTGCCAGCAGCGTCGGACAGGGAAATTACAATGAGCAGTTCTTC

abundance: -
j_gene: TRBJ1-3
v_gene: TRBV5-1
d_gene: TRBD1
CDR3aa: CASSPTGESGNTIYF
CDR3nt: TGCGCCAGCAGCCCCACAGGGGAGTCTGGAAACACCATATATTTT

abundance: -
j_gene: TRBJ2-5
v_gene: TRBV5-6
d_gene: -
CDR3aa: CASSPDLGGETQYF
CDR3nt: TGTGCCAGCAGCCCGGACTTAGGGGGGGAGACCCAGTACTTC

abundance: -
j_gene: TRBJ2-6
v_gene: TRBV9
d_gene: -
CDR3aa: CASSATGHGANVLTF
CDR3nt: TGTGCCAGCAGCGCTACAGGGCATGGGGCCAACGTCCTGACTTTC

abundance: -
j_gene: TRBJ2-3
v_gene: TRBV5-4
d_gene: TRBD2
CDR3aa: CASSFTPTSGETDTQYF
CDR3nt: TGTGCCAGCAGCTTTACCCCAACTAGCGGGGAAACAGATACGCAGTATTTT

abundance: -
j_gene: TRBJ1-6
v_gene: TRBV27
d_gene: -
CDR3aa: CASSFAGSHSPLHF
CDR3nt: TGTGCCAGCAGTTTCGCGGGCAGTCATTCACCCCTCCACTTT

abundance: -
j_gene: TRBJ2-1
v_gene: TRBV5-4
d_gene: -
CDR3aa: CASSPVERLNEQFF
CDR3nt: TGTGCCAGCAGCCCGGTGGAGCGCCTCAATGAGCAGTTCTTC

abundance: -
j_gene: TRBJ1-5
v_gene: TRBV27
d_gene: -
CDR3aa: CASSPIAGGQPQHF
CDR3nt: TGTGCCAGCAGTCCAATCGCCGGGGGCCAGCCCCAGCATTTT

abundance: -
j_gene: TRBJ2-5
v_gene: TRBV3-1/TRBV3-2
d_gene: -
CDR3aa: CASSRRGSETQYF
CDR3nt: TGTGCCAGCAGCCGCCGAGGCAGCGAGACCCAGTACTTC

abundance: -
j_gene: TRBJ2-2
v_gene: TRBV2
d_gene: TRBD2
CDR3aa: CASTGLAGGLGELFF
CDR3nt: TGTGCCAGCACGGGACTAGCGGGAGGGCTTGGGGAGCTGTTTTTT

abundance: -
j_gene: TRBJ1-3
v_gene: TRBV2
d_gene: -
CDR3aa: CASSASGPGGNTIYF
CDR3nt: TGTGCCAGCAGTGCTTCTGGGCCAGGTGGAAACACCATATATTTT

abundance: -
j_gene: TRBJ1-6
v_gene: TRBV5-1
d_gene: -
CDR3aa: CASSLARSSYNSPLHF
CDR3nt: TGCGCCAGCAGCTTGGCGAGGAGCTCCTATAATTCACCCCTCCACTTT

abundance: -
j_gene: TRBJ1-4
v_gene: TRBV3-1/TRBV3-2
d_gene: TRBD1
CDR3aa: CASSLQGSPNEKLFF
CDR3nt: TGTGCCAGCAGCTTACAGGGGAGTCCTAATGAAAAACTGTTTTTT

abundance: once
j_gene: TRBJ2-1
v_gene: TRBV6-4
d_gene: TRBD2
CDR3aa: CASSEAGGLSNNEQFF
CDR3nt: TGTGCCAGCAGTGAAGCGGGAGGTCTCAGCAACAATGAGCAGTTCTTC

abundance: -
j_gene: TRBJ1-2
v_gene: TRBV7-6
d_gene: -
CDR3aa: CASSLGSGVGYGYTF
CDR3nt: TGTGCCAGCAGCTTAGGTTCCGGCGTCGGCTATGGCTACACCTTC

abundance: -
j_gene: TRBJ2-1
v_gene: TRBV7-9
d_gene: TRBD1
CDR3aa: CASSFSGTGSGYNEQFF
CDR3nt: TGTGCCAGCAGCTTCTCCGGGACAGGGTCAGGCTACAATGAGCAGTTCTTC

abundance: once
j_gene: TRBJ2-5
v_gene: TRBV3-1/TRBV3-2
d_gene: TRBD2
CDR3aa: CASSQRVLADETQYF
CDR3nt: TGTGCCAGCAGCCAAAGGGTACTAGCGGACGAGACCCAGTACTTC

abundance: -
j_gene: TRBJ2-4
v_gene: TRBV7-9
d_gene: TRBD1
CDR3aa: CASSLATGGYSKNIQYF
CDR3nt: TGTGCCAGCAGCTTAGCGACAGGGGGCTATAGCAAAAACATTCAGTACTTC

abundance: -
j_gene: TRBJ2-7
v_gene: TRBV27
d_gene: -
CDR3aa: CASSPSGPKHYEQYF
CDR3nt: TGTGCCAGCAGTCCATCCGGACCTAAACACTACGAGCAGTACTTC

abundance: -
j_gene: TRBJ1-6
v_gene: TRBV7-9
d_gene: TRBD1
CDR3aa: CASSLVSDRAIRSPLHF
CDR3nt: TGTGCCAGCAGCTTAGTATCGGACAGGGCTATTCGCTCACCCCTCCACTTT

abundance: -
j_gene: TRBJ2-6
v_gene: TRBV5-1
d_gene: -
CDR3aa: CASSPDSGANVLTF
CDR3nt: TGCGCCAGCAGCCCGGACAGTGGGGCCAACGTCCTGACTTTC

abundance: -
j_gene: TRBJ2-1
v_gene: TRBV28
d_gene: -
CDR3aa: CASSLDEERADEQFF
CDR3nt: TGTGCCAGCAGTCTGGACGAAGAAAGGGCCGATGAGCAGTTCTTC

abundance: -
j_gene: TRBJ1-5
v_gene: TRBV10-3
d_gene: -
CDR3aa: CAISEAGGSGGQPQHF
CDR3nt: TGTGCCATCAGTGAGGCCGGGGGGTCTGGCGGGCAGCCCCAGCATTTT

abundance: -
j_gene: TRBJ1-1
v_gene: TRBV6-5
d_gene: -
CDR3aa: CASSYSTTLRDTEAFF
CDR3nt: TGTGCCAGCAGTTACTCAACGACTCTTCGGGACACTGAAGCTTTCTTT

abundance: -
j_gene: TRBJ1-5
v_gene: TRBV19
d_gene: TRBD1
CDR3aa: CATSMGTGGGQPQHF
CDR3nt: TGTGCCACCAGCATGGGGACAGGGGGAGGCCAGCCCCAGCATTTT

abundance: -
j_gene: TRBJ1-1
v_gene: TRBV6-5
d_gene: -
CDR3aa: CASSYVGTTEAFF
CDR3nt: TGTGCCAGCAGTTACGTGGGGACCACTGAAGCTTTCTTT

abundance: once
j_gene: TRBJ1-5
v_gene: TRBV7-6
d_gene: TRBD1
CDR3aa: CASSLGQGFSNQPQHF
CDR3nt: TGTGCCAGCAGCCTGGGACAGGGATTTAGCAATCAGCCCCAGCATTTT

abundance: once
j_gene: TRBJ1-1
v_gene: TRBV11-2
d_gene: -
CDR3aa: CASSLVPPADALGAFF
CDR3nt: TGTGCCAGCAGCTTAGTTCCCCCCGCCGATGCGCTCGGAGCTTTCTTT

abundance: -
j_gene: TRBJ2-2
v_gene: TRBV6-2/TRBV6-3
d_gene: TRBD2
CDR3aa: CASSLLPAGSGELFF
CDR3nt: TGTGCCAGCAGTCTCTTACCAGCGGGGTCCGGGGAGCTGTTTTTT

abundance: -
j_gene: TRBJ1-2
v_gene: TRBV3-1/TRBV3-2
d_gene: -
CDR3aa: CASSQRRNYGYTF
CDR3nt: TGTGCCAGCAGCCAGAGGAGGAACTATGGCTACACCTTC

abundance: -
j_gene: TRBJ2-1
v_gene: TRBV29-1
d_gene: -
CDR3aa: CSAERDNEQFF
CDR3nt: TGCAGCGCCGAACGGGACAATGAGCAGTTCTTC

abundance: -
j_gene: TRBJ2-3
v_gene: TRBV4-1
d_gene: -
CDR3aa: CASSQDIGRISTDTQYF
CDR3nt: TGCGCCAGCAGCCAAGATATAGGGCGGATTAGCACAGATACGCAGTATTTT

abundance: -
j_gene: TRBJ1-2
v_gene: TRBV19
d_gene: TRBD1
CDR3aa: CASRGQGPPRGSGYTF
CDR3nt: TGTGCCAGTAGGGGACAGGGGCCCCCCAGGGGATCTGGCTACACCTTC

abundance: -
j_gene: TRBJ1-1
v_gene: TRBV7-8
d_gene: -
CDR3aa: CASSPSMGLAFF
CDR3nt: TGTGCCAGCAGCCCAAGTATGGGTCTAGCTTTCTTT

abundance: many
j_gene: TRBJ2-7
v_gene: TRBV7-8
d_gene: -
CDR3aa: CASSLEGGLWDGSYEQYF
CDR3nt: TGTGCCAGCAGCTTAGAGGGAGGCCTCTGGGACGGCTCCTACGAGCAGTACTTC

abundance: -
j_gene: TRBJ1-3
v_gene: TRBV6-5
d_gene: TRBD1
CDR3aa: CASSLQGVSGNTIYF
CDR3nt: TGTGCCAGCAGTTTGCAGGGGGTTTCCGGAAACACCATATATTTT

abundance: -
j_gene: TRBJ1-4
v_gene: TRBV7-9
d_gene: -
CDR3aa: CASSLQGSVEKLFF
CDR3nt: TGTGCCAGCAGCTTACAGGGGAGCGTTGAAAAACTGTTTTTT

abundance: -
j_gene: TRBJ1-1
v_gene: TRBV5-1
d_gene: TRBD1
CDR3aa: CASSEQVGGQVNTEAFF
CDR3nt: TGCGCCAGCAGCGAACAGGTGGGGGGACAGGTGAACACTGAAGCTTTCTTT

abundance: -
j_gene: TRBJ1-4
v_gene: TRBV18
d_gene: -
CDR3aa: CASHDAEEKLFF
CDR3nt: TGTGCCAGCCACGACGCAGAGGAAAAACTGTTTTTT

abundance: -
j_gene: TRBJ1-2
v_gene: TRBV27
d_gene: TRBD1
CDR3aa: CASRLWTGTDYGYTF
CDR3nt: TGTGCCAGCAGGCTTTGGACAGGGACGGACTATGGCTACACCTTC

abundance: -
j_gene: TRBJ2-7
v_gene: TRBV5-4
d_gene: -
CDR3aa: CATRSWGSSYEQYF
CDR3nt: TGTGCCACAAGGTCGTGGGGGAGCTCCTACGAGCAGTACTTC

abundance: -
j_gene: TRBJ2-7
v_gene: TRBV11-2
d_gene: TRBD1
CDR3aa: CASSHGTGGAYEQYF
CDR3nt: TGTGCCAGCAGCCATGGGACAGGGGGCGCCTACGAGCAGTACTTC

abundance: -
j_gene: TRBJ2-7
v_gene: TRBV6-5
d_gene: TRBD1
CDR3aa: CASSYSEGAEQYF
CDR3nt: TGTGCCAGCAGTTACTCAGAGGGGGCTGAGCAGTACTTC

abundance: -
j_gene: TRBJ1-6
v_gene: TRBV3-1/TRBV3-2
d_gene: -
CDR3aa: CASRRGCSYNSPLHF
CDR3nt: TGTGCCAGCAGACGGGGCTGCTCCTATAATTCACCCCTCCACTTT

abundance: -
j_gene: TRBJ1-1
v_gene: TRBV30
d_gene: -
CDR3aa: CAWRWQVYTEAFF
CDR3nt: TGTGCCTGGAGATGGCAGGTCTACACTGAAGCTTTCTTT

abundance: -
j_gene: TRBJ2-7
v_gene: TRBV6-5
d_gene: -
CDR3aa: CASSLGAPAYEQYF
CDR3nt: TGTGCCAGCAGTTTGGGGGCTCCAGCCTACGAGCAGTACTTC

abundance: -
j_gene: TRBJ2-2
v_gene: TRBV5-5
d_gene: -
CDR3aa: CASSWGGNTGELFF
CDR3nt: TGTGCCAGCAGCTGGGGCGGGAACACCGGGGAGCTGTTTTTT

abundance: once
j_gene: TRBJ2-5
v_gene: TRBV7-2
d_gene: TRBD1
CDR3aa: CASSLDPGGGETQYF
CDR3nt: TGTGCCAGCAGCTTAGATCCAGGGGGCGGGGAGACCCAGTACTTC

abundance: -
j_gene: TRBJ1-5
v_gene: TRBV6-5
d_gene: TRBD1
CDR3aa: CASRTGNQPQHF
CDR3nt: TGTGCCAGCCGGACAGGGAATCAGCCCCAGCATTTT

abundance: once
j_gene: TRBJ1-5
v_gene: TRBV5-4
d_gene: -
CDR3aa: CASSLAGSNQPQHF
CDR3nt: TGTGCCAGCAGCTTGGCCGGTAGCAATCAGCCCCAGCATTTT